This TCR beta chain was found in a study of blood T cell repertoires in COVID-19 (dated by TCRdb to 2018 to 2020). For the wider study: The collaborator samples originated in the United States, Italy and Spain and spanned the acute and convalescent phases of COVID-19. The samples were drawn from two sources: the first 160 participants of the ongoing ImmuneRACE study, and 1,000 to 1,500 subjects contributed by 6 global collaborators. The repertoires were made available in a free public database intended to serve as a resource for research on the immune response to SARS-CoV-2. A de-identified subject ID, COVID-19 status, age in years and sex were almost always included in the sample metadata. The material from the prospective study consisted of cDNA or gDNA derived from T cells, B-cell-depleted T cells, or PBMCs. Where available, HLA class I and class II types were obtained from metadata supplied by the sample provider rather than from assay-based typing. Subjects who had been exposed to COVID-19, were actively infected with it, or had recovered from it provided the deeply sampled blood TCRbeta repertoires that made up the dataset.

The germline V and J ends show losses of 1 base and 3 bases respectively, and no gene match explains 10 bases of the junction. The CDR3 measures 18 amino acids from cysteine to phenylalanine. Left in the record is the CDR3 DNA by itself, 54 bases read in frame from the first base. Looking up the germline V gene (reference sequence) yields CDR1 SEHNR and CDR2 FQNEAQ. Participants in the prospective study were enrolled through a virtual design, were aged roughly 18 to 90 years, and lived in fewer than 30 United States geographic areas. To assign participants to cohorts, the prospective study relied on clinical history that participants themselves reported in a screening survey and a study questionnaire. Each participant in the prospective study had whole blood, serum and a nasopharyngeal or oropharyngeal swab collected by mobile phlebotomists. Prospective study participants could optionally give additional blood draws and questionnaires over an approximately 2-month period. Prospective study blood samples were shipped either frozen or at room temperature before DNA extraction.

General findings and caveats noted by the study authors: The quantity of clinical and demographic metadata differed by source and by participant and was supplied without curation.

TCRbeta CDR3 regions were amplified from genomic DNA by means of the immunoSEQ Assay, a bias-controlled multiplex PCR. The original methods were these. The number of nucleated cells in each sample was estimated from the amplification of reference gene primers within the assay. To quantify the absolute abundance of each unique TCRbeta CDR3 rearrangement, sequence reads were collapsed and filtered. Productive Simpson clonality was computed per sample as the square root of Simpson's diversity index over productive rearrangements. TCRdb carries this immuneACCESS record with in-frame sequences only. Its versions omit some clonotypes, under half of them owing to an unresolved V gene in the studies checked, with the rest unexplained. V, J and clone size derive from that table, while D and trimming were established from the DNA sequence. In this sample the table shows about 270,000 clones, around 89% of which occur a single time. Over 4% of the sample is taken by the ten largest.

A note on this clone: No antigen is known for it. No base-level quality is on record; no much larger clone is a single base apart.

This clonotype originated in a woman aged 25 to 45 with acute COVID-19. Sequenced: PBMCs or T cells enriched from blood (not recorded which). The receptor chain draws on TRBV7-9 and TRBJ1-4; the central 8 bases match TRBD1. The CDR3: CASSLVRQGRIANEKLFF. The sequenced DNA is TGTGCCAGCAGCTTAGTACGACAGGGGCGAATTGCTAATGAAAAACTGTTTTTT.